This is a list of T cell receptor beta chains from one sample in a study of cytomegalovirus exposure and HLA in healthy donors. The method was immunoSEQ multiplex PCR; TCRdb's version includes in-frame clones alone and lacks a portion of them. The table shows 200,000 to 250,000 clones, with approximately 80% occurring only once. Sequencing was done on a sample of PBMCs. These TCRs come from a woman aged 25 to 39 in good health and CMV-seropositive. Each CDR3 is given with its conserved first and last residue. The D gene is left open where the match is weak. The size entry is marked missing in some rows and otherwise reads once, few, many or a size class.

J gene | clone size | D gene | V gene | CDR3 DNA | CDR3 protein
TRBJ2-7 | once | . | TRBV5-1 | TGCGCCAGCAGCTTAACGATCAGTAGCTCCTACGAGCAGTACTTC | CASSLTISSSYEQYF
TRBJ2-7 | . | TRBD2 | TRBV27 | TGTGCCAGCAGCCTGACTAGCGGGAGGACCTACGAGCAGTACTTC | CASSLTSGRTYEQYF
TRBJ1-1 | . | . | TRBV30 | TGTGCCTGGAGTGTCGGGGACAACACTGAAGCTTTCTTT | CAWSVGDNTEAFF
TRBJ1-1 | . | . | TRBV29-1 | TGCAGCGTTGCGGGACGACTCATGAACACTGAAGCTTTCTTT | CSVAGRLMNTEAFF
TRBJ2-7 | once | . | TRBV5-1 | TGCGCCAGCAGCTGGGACATTGGCACCTACGAGCAGTACTTC | CASSWDIGTYEQYF
TRBJ2-1 | . | TRBD2 | TRBV13 | TGTGCCAGCAGCTTAACTAGCGGGAGGGCCGGGTTGGATGAGCAGTTCTTC | CASSLTSGRAGLDEQFF
TRBJ2-7 | . | TRBD2 | TRBV7-7 | TGTGCTAGCAGCTTAGCGGGATCCTACGAGCAGTACTTC | CASSLAGSYEQYF
TRBJ1-2 | . | . | TRBV27 | TGTGCCAGCAGTTTTGGCACTGGTAACTATGGCTACACCTTC | CASSFGTGNYGYTF
TRBJ2-1 | . | TRBD2 | TRBV11-2 | TGTGCCAGCAGCTTGGCACTAGCGGAGGGTGAGCAGTTCTTC | CASSLALAEGEQFF
TRBJ2-7 | . | . | TRBV2 | TGTGCCAGCAGTGAACGCAGGGATGGGGAGCAGTACTTC | CASSERRDGEQYF
TRBJ2-2 | . | . | TRBV4-1 | TGCGCCAGCAGCCAAGATGACAGATACACCGGGGAGCTGTTTTTT | CASSQDDRYTGELFF
TRBJ1-2 | . | . | TRBV5-6 | TGTGCCAGCAGTGTTACACTAGCTAACTATGGCTACACCTTC | CASSVTLANYGYTF
TRBJ1-2 | . | . | TRBV11-2 | TGTGCCAGCAGCTCAATAGATGACGGGCCATCTAACTATGGCTACACCTTC | CASSSIDDGPSNYGYTF
TRBJ1-4 | . | . | TRBV30 | TGTGCCTGGAGTAAGGGCCTTAATGAAAAACTGTTTTTT | CAWSKGLNEKLFF
TRBJ1-5 | . | . | TRBV5-6 | TGTGCCAGCAGCTTAGGGAGACAGCCCCAGCATTTT | CASSLGRQPQHF
TRBJ2-1 | . | . | TRBV5-1 | TGCGCCAGCGGGGTAGCGCGCGGCACTTACAATGAGCAGTTCTTC | CASGVARGTYNEQFF
TRBJ2-3 | . | . | TRBV5-1 | TGCGCCAGCAGCTTGGCTGGGGGGCAGGGAGATACGCAGTATTTT | CASSLAGGQGDTQYF
TRBJ1-2 | . | TRBD1 | TRBV7-9 | TGTGCCAGCAGCTCCGAAACCGGGACAGGGAACTATGGCTACACCTTC | CASSSETGTGNYGYTF
TRBJ2-5 | . | . | TRBV5-1 | TGCGCCAGCAGCTTGGTTGCTACCTCCCAAGAGACCCAGTACTTC | CASSLVATSQETQYF
TRBJ2-7 | . | TRBD2 | TRBV7-8 | TGTGCCAGCAGCTCGACTAGCGGGAGCCCCTTGGGGGGCGAGCAGTACTTC | CASSSTSGSPLGGEQYF
TRBJ1-1 | . | . | TRBV5-1 | TGCGCCAGCAGCTCCTACCCAGGGAGAGGGTACGAAGCTTTCTTT | CASSSYPGRGYEAFF
TRBJ1-5 | . | TRBD1 | TRBV5-1 | TGCGCCAGCAGCTTACAAGGGGGCCCCTCCCAGCATTTT | CASSLQGGPSQHF
TRBJ2-3 | . | . | TRBV5-1 | TGCGCCAGCGGCACAGATACGCAGTATTTT | CASGTDTQYF
TRBJ1-2 | . | . | TRBV5-1 | TGCGCCAGCCTGGGGGACACTAACTATGGCTACACCTTC | CASLGDTNYGYTF
TRBJ2-7 | . | . | TRBV5-1 | TGCGCCAGCAGCTTGCGGACGGGGTCAGCCTACGAGCAGTACTTC | CASSLRTGSAYEQYF
TRBJ1-1 | once | . | TRBV5-1 | TGCGCCAGCAGCTTGGAGGGGGTTAAGGGGATGAACACTGAAGCTTTCTTT | CASSLEGVKGMNTEAFF
TRBJ2-4 | . | . | TRBV11-2 | TGTGCCAGCAGCTTTGGTGGGGTCCTCGGGGCCAAAAACATTCAGTACTTC | CASSFGGVLGAKNIQYF
TRBJ1-5 | . | TRBD1 | TRBV30 | TGTGCCTGGAGTCCCCGGGGGTGGGACAGGGCCCCTCAGCCCCAGCATTTT | CAWSPRGWDRAPQPQHF
TRBJ1-1 | . | . | TRBV29-1 | TGCAGCGCTAGGGGCGGCGTCGAAACTGAAGCTTTCTTT | CSARGGVETEAFF
TRBJ2-7 | once | . | TRBV11-2 | TGTGCCAGCAGCTCTGGGAGGTTCGACTACAGGGGTAGATACGAGCAGTACTTC | CASSSGRFDYRGRYEQYF
TRBJ1-1 | . | . | TRBV9 | TGTGCCAGCAGCGACCGGCGAGGGGGAACTGAAGCTTTCTTT | CASSDRRGGTEAFF
TRBJ1-5 | few | TRBD1 | TRBV10-2 | TGCGCCAGCAGAGATGAACAGGGGGTAGGCAATCAGCCCCAGCATTTT | CASRDEQGVGNQPQHF
TRBJ2-7 | once | . | TRBV9 | TGTGCCAGCAGCCCTAGTGGGTACGAGCAGTACTTC | CASSPSGYEQYF
TRBJ1-1 | . | . | TRBV2 | TGTGCCAGCAGTGATCTGGGGGGTGGGAACACTGAAGCTTTCTTT | CASSDLGGGNTEAFF
TRBJ1-4 | . | TRBD1 | TRBV10-1 | TGCGCCAGCAGGAAATACAGGGGAACGAGTGAAAAACTGTTTTTT | CASRKYRGTSEKLFF
TRBJ2-1 | . | . | TRBV30 | TGTGCCTGGACAGGGGACAATGAGCAGTTCTTC | CAWTGDNEQFF
TRBJ1-2 | . | . | TRBV27 | TGTGCCAGCAGTGCCTCCTGGGGGGCGGAGGTAGCTAACTATGGCTACACCTTC | CASSASWGAEVANYGYTF
TRBJ1-2 | . | . | TRBV29-1 | TGCAGCGTTCAAAAGACTTACTATGGCTACACCTTC | CSVQKTYYGYTF
TRBJ2-1 | . | . | TRBV29-1 | TGCAGCGTTGGTAGCGTCCTCTCCTACAATGAGCAGTTCTTC | CSVGSVLSYNEQFF
TRBJ2-7 | . | TRBD1 | TRBV4-1 | TGCGCCAGCAGCCTTGGGACAGGGAGAAGCGAGCAGTACTTC | CASSLGTGRSEQYF
TRBJ2-2 | . | TRBD1 | TRBV5-1 | TGCGCCAGTACTCACAGGGGGTACGGGGAGCTGTTTTTT | CASTHRGYGELFF
TRBJ1-1 | . | . | TRBV25-1 | TGTGCCAGCACTCCCAGCCGGGGGAGAATGAACACTAAAGCTTTCTTT | CASTPSRGRMNTKAFF
TRBJ1-2 | . | . | TRBV4-3 | TGCGCCAGCAGCCAAGATTTGGGGGGGAGCTATGGCTACACCTTC | CASSQDLGGSYGYTF
TRBJ2-2 | once | TRBD1 | TRBV6-1 | TGTGCCAGCAGGGGACAGGGGACCGGGGAGCTGTTTTTT | CASRGQGTGELFF
TRBJ2-7 | . | . | TRBV4-1 | TGCGCCAGCAGCCAACCCAAGGAGTCCTACGAGCAGTACTTC | CASSQPKESYEQYF
TRBJ2-5 | . | . | TRBV5-1 | TGCGCCAGCAGCCAGTCGGGACGGAAACTAGAGACCCAGTACTTC | CASSQSGRKLETQYF
TRBJ2-2 | . | . | TRBV27 | TGTGCCAGCAGTTTATTATCCCGGGTGGACACCGGGGAGCTGTTTTTT | CASSLLSRVDTGELFF
TRBJ1-2 | many | . | TRBV4-1 | TGCGCCAGCAGCCTTTACCTCGTCTCCTCCGGAGGCTACACCTTC | CASSLYLVSSGGYTF
TRBJ2-7 | . | TRBD2 | TRBV11-2 | TGTGCCAGCAGCCAATCGGCGGGAGGGCCGGGCGAGCAGTACTTC | CASSQSAGGPGEQYF
TRBJ2-5 | . | TRBD1 | TRBV30 | TGTGCCTGGAGTCCGGGACAGTTGCAAGAGACCCAGTACTTC | CAWSPGQLQETQYF
TRBJ2-7 | . | TRBD2 | TRBV15 | TGTGCCACCAGCAGAGAGAAGGGATTAGCGGGAGGTTTTGGGTCCAAGCAGTACTTC | CATSREKGLAGGFGSKQYF
TRBJ1-1 | . | TRBD1 | TRBV13 | TGTGCCAGCAGCTTACCGGGACAGGGGGGTACTGAAGCTTTCTTT | CASSLPGQGGTEAFF
TRBJ2-3 | . | TRBD2 | TRBV7-2 | TGTGCCAGCAGAGCGCGGGAGGGCGGTGATACGCAGTATTTT | CASRAREGGDTQYF
TRBJ2-1 | . | . | TRBV6-5 | TGTGCCAGCAGTTACTCTCGGAGCTCCTACAATGAGCAGTTCTTC | CASSYSRSSYNEQFF
TRBJ2-7 | once | TRBD1 | TRBV30 | TGTGCCTGGAGTGTACTAGGGACAGGGAGCTCCTACGAGCAGTACTTC | CAWSVLGTGSSYEQYF
TRBJ1-2 | . | . | TRBV11-2 | TGTGCCAGCAGCTTAGAGGCTCAAATAGACGTCTATGGCTACACCTTC | CASSLEAQIDVYGYTF
TRBJ2-3 | . | TRBD2 | TRBV4-1 | TGCGCCAGCAGCCTGGGACTACCCACAGATACGCAGTATTTT | CASSLGLPTDTQYF